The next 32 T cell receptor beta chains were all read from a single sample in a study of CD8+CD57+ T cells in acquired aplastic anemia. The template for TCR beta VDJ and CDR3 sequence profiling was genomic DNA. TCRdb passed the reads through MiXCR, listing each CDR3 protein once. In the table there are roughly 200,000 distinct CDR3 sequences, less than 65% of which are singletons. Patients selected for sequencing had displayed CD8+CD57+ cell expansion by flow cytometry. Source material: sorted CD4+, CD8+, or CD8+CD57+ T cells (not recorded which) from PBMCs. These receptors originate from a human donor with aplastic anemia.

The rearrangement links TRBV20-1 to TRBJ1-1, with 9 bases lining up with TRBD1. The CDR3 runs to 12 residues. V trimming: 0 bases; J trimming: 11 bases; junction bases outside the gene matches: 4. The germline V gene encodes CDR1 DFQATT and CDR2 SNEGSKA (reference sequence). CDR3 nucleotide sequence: TGCAGTGCTAGAGAAACAGGGGGCAGGGCTTTCTTT. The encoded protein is CSARETGGRAFF.

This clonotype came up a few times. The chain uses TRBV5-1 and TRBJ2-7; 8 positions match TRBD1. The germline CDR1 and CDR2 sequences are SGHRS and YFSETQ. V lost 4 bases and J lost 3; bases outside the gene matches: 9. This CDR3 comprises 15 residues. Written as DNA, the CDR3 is TGCGCCAGCAGCCCGACCGGGGACAGGAACTACGAGCAGTACTTC. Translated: CASSPTGDRNYEQYF.

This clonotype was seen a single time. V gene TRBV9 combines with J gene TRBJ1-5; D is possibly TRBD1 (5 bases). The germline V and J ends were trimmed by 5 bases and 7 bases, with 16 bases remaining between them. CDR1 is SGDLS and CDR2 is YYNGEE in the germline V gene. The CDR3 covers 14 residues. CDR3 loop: CASSQGQGGQPQHF. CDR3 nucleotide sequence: TGTGCCAGCAGTCAAGGGCAGGGTGGACAGCCCCAGCATTTT.

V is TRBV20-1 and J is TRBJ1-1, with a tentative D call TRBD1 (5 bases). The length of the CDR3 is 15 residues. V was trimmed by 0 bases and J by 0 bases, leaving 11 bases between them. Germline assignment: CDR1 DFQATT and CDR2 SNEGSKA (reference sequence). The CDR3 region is CSARDIGTVNTEAFF. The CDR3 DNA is TGCAGTGCTAGAGACATTGGGACGGTGAACACTGAAGCTTTCTTT.

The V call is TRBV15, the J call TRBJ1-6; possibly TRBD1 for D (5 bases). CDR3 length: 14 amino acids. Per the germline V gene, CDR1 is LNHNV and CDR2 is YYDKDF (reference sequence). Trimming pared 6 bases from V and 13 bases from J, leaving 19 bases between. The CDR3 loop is CATSGRGRAEPLHF. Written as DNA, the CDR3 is TGTGCCACCAGTGGTAGAGGCAGGGCCGAGCCCCTCCACTTT.

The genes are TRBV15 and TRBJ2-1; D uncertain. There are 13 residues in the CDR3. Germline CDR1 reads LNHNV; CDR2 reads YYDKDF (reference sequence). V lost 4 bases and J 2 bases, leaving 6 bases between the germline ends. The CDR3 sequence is CATSIKAYNEQFF. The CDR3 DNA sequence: TGTGCCACCAGCATCAAAGCCTACAATGAGCAGTTCTTC.

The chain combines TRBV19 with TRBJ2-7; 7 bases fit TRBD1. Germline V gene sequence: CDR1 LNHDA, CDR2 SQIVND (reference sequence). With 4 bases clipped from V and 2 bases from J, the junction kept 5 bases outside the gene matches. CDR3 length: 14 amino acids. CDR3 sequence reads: CASSRGQEAYEQYF. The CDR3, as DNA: TGTGCCAGTAGTAGAGGACAGGAAGCCTACGAGCAGTACTTC.

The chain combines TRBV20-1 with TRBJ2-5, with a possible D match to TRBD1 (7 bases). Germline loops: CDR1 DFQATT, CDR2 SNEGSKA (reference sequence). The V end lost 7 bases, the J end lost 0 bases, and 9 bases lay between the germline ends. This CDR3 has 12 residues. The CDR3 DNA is TGCAGTGGCAGGGGGGACCAAGAGACCCAGTACTTC. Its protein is CSGRGDQETQYF.

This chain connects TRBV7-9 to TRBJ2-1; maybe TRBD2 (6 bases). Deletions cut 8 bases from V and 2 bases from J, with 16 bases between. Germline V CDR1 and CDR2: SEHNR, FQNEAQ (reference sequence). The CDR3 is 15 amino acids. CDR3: CASSPVGGAYNEQFF. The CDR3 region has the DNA TGTGCCAGCTCACCGGTTGGCGGGGCCTACAATGAGCAGTTCTTC.

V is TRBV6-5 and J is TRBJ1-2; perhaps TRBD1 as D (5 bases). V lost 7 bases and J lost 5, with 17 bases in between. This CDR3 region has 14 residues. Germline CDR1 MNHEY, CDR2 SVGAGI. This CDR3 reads CASNGAVGDYGYTF. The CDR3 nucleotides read TGTGCCAGCAACGGGGCCGTGGGGGATTATGGCTACACCTTC.

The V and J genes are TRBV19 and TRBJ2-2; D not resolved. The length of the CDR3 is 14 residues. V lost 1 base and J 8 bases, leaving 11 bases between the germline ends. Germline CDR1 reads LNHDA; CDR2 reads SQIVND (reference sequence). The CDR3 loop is CASSIVGLRGELFF. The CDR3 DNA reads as TGTGCCAGTAGTATAGTAGGGCTGAGGGGGGAGCTGTTTTTT. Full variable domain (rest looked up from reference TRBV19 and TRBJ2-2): DGGITQSPKYLFRKEGQNVTLSCEQNLNHDAMYWYRQDPGQGLRLIYYSQIVNDFQKGDIAEGYSVSREKKESFPLTVTSAQKNPTAFYLCASSIVGLRGELFFGEGSRLTVL.

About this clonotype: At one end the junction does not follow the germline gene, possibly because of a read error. The CDR3 sequence is CARSNREGAFF. As DNA, the CDR3 is TGTGCCCGCAGTAACCGGGAAGGTGCTTTCTTT. This chain links TRBV25-1 with TRBJ1-1; D is ambiguous. The germline V gene encodes CDR1 MGHDK and CDR2 SYGVNS. The CDR3 runs 11 residues.

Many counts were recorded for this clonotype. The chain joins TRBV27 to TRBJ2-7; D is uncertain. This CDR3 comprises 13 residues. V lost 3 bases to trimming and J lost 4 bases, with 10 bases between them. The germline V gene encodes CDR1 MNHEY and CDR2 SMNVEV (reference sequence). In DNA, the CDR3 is TGTGCCAGCAGTTTGCACACTAATTACGAGCAGTACTTC. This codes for CASSLHTNYEQYF.

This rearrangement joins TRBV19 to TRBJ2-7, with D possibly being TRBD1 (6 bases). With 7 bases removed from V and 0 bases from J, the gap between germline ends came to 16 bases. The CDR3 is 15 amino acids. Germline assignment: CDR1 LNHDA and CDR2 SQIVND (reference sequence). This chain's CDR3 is CASTPSRGHSYEQYF. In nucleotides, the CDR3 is TGTGCCAGTACCCCATCCCGGGGACACTCCTACGAGCAGTACTTC.

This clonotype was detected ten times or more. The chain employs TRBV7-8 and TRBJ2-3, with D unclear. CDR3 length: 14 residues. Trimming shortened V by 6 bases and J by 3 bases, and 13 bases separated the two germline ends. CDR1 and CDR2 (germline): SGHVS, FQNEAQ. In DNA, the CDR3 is TGTGCCAGCAGTCTGATGGGTGGGACAGATACGCAGTATTTT. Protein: CASSLMGGTDTQYF.

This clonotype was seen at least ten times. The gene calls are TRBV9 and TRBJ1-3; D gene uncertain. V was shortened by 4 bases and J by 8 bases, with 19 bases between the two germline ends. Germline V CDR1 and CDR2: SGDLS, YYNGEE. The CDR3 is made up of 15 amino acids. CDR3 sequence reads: CASSPSRRPVDTIYF. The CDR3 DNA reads TGTGCCAGCAGCCCCTCTAGGCGCCCGGTTGACACCATATATTTT.

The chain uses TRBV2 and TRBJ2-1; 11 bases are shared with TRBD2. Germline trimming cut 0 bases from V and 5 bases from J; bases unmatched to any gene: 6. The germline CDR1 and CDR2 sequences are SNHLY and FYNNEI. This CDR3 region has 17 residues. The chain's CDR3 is CASSEALLGLADNEQFF. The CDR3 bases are TGTGCCAGCAGTGAAGCGCTATTGGGACTAGCGGACAATGAGCAGTTCTTC.

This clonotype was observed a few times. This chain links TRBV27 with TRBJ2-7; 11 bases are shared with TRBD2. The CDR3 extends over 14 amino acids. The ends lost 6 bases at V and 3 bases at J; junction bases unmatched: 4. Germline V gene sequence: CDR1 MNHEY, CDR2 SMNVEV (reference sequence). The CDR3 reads CASSSGLAGYEQYF. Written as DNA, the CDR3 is TGTGCCAGCAGCTCCGGACTAGCGGGCTACGAGCAGTACTTC.

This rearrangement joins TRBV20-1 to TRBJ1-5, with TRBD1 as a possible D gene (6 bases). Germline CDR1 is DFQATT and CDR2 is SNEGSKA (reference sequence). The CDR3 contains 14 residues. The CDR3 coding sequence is TGCAGCGCGACTAAAGGGGGTGCCGGTCAGCCCCAGCATTTT. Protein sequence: CSATKGGAGQPQHF.

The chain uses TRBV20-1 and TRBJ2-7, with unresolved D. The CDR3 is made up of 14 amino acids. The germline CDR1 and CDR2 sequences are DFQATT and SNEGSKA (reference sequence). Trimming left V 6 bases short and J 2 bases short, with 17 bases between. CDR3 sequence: CSATHPGTTYEQYF. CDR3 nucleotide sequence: TGCAGTGCAACCCACCCGGGCACAACCTACGAGCAGTACTTC.

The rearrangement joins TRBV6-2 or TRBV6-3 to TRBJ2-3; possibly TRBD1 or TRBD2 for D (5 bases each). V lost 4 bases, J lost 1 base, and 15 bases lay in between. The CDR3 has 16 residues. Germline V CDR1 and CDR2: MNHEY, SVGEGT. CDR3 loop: CASSFSGTRGTDTQYF. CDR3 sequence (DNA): TGTGCCAGCAGTTTCTCAGGGACGCGCGGCACAGATACGCAGTATTTT.

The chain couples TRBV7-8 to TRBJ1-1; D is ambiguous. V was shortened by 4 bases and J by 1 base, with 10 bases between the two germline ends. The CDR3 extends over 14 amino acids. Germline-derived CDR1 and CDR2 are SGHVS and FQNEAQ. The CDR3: CASSSRQRNTEAFF. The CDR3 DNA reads TGTGCCAGCAGCTCCAGACAACGGAACACTGAAGCTTTCTTT.

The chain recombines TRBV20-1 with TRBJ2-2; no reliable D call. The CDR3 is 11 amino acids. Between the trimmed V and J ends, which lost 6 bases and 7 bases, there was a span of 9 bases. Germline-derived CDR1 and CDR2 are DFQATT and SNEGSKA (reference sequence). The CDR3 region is CSALIVGELFF. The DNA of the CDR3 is TGCAGTGCGCTAATAGTCGGGGAGCTGTTTTTT.

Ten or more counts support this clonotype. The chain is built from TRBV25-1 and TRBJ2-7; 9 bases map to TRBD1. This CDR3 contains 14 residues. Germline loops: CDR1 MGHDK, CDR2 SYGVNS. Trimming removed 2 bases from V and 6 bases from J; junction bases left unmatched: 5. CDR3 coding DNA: TGTGCCAGCAGTGAAGTGGGACAGGGACGCGAGCAGTACTTC. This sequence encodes CASSEVGQGREQYF.

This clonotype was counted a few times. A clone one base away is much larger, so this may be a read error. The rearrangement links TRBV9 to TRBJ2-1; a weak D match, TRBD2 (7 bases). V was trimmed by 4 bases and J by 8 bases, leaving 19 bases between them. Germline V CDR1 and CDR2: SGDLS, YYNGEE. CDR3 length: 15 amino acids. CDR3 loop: CASSIAPSGGDEQFF. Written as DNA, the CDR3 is TGTGCCAGCAGCATAGCGCCTTCGGGGGGCGATGAGCAGTTCTTC.

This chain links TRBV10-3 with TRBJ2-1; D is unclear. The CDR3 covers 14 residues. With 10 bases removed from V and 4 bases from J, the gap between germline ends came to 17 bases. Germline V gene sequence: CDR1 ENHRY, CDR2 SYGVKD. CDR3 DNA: TGTGCCAGCAGCCTGGAGACGAGATACAATGAGCAGTTCTTC. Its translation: CASSLETRYNEQFF.

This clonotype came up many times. The CDR3 sequence is CASRPDRAWGYTF. The CDR3 nucleotides read TGTGCCAGCAGACCGGACAGGGCCTGGGGCTACACCTTC. The rearrangement joins TRBV6-1 to TRBJ1-2, with 8 bases that match TRBD1. Germline assignment: CDR1 MNHNS and CDR2 SASEGT. The CDR3 contains 13 residues. V shed 6 bases, J shed 8 bases, and the junction held 8 bases outside the gene matches.

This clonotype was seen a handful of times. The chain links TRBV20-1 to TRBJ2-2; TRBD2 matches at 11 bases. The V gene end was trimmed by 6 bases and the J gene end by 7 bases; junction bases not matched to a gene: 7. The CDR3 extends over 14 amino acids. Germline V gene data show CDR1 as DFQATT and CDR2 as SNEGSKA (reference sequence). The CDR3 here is CSAPLAGGIGELFF. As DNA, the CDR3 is TGCAGTGCGCCTCTAGCGGGAGGAATCGGGGAGCTGTTTTTT.

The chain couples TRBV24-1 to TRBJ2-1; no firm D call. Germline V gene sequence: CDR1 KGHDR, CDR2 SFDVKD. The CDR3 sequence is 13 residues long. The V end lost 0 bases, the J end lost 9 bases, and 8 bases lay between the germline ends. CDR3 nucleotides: TGTGCCACCAGTGATTTGTCCGACCCTGAGCAGTTCTTC. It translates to CATSDLSDPEQFF.

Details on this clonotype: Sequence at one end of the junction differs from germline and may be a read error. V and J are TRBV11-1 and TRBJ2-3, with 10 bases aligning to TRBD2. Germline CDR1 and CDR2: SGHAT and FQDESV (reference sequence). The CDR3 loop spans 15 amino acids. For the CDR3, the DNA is TGTGCCAGCCGCCAAACTAGCGGGGTCACAGTTACGCAGTATTTT. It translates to CASRQTSGVTVTQYF.

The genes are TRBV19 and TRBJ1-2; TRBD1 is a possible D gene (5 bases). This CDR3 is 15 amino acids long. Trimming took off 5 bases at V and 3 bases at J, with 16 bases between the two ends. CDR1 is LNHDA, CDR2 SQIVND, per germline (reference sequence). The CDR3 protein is CASSYGRDPYYGYTF. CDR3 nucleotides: TGTGCCAGTAGTTACGGTCGGGACCCTTACTATGGCTACACCTTC.

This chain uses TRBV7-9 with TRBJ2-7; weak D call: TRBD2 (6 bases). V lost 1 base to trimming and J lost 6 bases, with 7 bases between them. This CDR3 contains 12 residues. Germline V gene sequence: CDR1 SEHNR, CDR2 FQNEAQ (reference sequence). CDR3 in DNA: TGTGCCAGCAGCTTAGGCGGGACCGAGCAGTACTTC. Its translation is CASSLGGTEQYF.